Sequencing of this TCR beta chain was carried out in a study of blood T cell repertoires in COVID-19. This table comes from immunoSEQ multiplex PCR, and its TCRdb copy is limited to in-frame clones, with some not included. The sample shows about 480,000 clones, approximately 90% of them seen only once. Germline CDR1 reads LNHDA; CDR2 reads SQIVND (reference sequence). The CDR3 contains 12 residues. The V gene lost 7 bases and the J gene lost 9 bases, with 14 bases spanning the gap. This TCR came from a woman aged 25 to 39 with acute or convalescent COVID-19. Material for sequencing was peripheral blood. The V and J genes are TRBV19 and TRBJ2-3; perhaps TRBD2 as D (5 bases). The CDR3 spells CASIGDSVTQYF. The CDR3 nucleotides are TGTGCCAGTATTGGGGATAGCGTCACGCAGTATTTT.